A selection of T cell receptor beta chains follows, all from one sample in a study of cytomegalovirus exposure and HLA in healthy donors. Profiling relied on immunoSEQ multiplex PCR, and the TCRdb table lists in-frame clones only, not all of them. The table lists approximately 190,000 clones, roughly 70% of them singletons. Sequencing was done on a sample of PBMCs. The receptors here all came from a man aged 35-49 years in good health and CMV-seropositive. CDR3s include the opening cysteine and the closing phenylalanine or tryptophan. Each record gives: J gene, V gene, CDR3 protein.

TRBJ1-4,TRBV7-6,CASSSPADSANEKLFF
TRBJ1-2,TRBV4-3,CASSQRLREPSPNYGYTF
TRBJ2-1,TRBV15,CATSRASGDYNEQFF
TRBJ1-1,TRBV4-3,CASSQGGGANTEAFF
TRBJ2-3,TRBV27,CASSFRDTSTDTQYF
TRBJ2-2,TRBV2,CASHWEIAGGLGELFF
TRBJ1-2,TRBV18,CASSPAGLGYGYTF
TRBJ2-1,TRBV27,CASSLGGGDYNEQFF
TRBJ2-4,TRBV7-3,CASSPQAGGATNIQYF
TRBJ1-1,TRBV6-5,CASSFRSEAFF
TRBJ1-1,TRBV9,CASSASGQGTEAFF
TRBJ2-7,TRBV7-2,CASSPGHGGRPYEQYF
TRBJ1-5,TRBV15,CATSRVGGDSNQPQHF
TRBJ2-7,TRBV19,CASRQGPEQYF
TRBJ2-3,TRBV6-5,CASSPGTGGTDTQYF
TRBJ2-1,TRBV27,CASSLKASGVLEQFF
TRBJ1-2,TRBV5-6,CASSLIEGVVNYGYTF
TRBJ2-6,TRBV18,CASSQPGQTSGANVLTF
TRBJ2-5,TRBV5-4,CASSPGEGGPEETQYF